This T cell receptor (beta chain) was captured in a study of T cells in localized non-small cell lung cancer. Overall study findings and caveats: Since sequencing was restricted to only one region of the tumor, intratumor heterogeneity remains a possibility. Greater blood T cell density accompanied longer overall survival. Out of the top 100 tumor clones, a median about 50 were seen in adjacent lung. It was uninvolved adjacent lung that showed the highest T cell clonality, exceeding tumor.

There are 15 residues in the CDR3. After removal of 8 bases from V and 5 bases from J, the junction contained 12 bases not matched to a gene. CDR1 and CDR2 from the germline V gene are KGHSH and LQKENI. Profiled with immunoSEQ multiplex PCR; TCRdb holds only in-frame clones, not every one. The profile shows some 10,000 clones, about three quarters of them singletons. Concerning this clone itself: Its specificity is not known.

The receptor was derived from a male donor aged 60 or over with stage I lung adenocarcinoma. This sequence joins TRBV18 and TRBJ2-5; 9 nucleotides agree with TRBD1. The sequencing used peripheral blood, collected before any cancer treatment. CDR3 sequence (DNA): TGTGCCAGCACTAGTACAGGGGGCTCTTTGGAGACCCAGTACTTC. Translation gives CASTSTGGSLETQYF.